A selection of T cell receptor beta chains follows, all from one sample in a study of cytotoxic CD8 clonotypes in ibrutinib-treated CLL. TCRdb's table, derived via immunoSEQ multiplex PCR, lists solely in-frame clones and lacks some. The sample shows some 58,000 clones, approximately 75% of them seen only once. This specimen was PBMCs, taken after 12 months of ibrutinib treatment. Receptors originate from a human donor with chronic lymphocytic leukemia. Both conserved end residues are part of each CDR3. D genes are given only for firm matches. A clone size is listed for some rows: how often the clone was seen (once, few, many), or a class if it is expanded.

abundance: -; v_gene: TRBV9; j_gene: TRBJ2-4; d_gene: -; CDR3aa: CASSGGGPKNIQYF; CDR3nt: TGTGCCAGCAGCGGAGGGGGACCAAAAAACATTCAGTACTTC
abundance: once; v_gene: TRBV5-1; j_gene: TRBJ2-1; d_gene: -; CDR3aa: CASSFGAYNEQFF; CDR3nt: TGCGCCAGCAGCTTCGGCGCCTACAATGAGCAGTTCTTC
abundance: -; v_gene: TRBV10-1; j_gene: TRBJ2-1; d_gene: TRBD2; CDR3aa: CASSEGRLAGVSNEQFF; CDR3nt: TGCGCCAGCAGTGAGGGGAGGCTAGCGGGAGTCTCAAATGAGCAGTTCTTC
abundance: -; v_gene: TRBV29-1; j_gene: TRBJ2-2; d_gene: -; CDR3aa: CSARRTGELFF; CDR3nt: TGCAGCGCACGGAGAACCGGGGAGCTGTTTTTT
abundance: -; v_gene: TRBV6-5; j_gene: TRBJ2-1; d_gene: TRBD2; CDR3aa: CASSARLAASNEQFF; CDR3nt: TGTGCCAGCAGTGCGAGACTAGCTGCTAGTAATGAGCAGTTCTTC
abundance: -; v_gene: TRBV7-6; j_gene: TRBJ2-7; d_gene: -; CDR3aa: CASSFTGNEQYF; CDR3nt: TGTGCCAGCAGCTTTACAGGGAACGAGCAGTACTTC
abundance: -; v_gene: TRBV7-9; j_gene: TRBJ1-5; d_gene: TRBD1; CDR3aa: CASSRGQGVWQPQHF; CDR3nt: TGTGCCAGCAGCCGCGGACAGGGAGTTTGGCAGCCCCAGCATTTT
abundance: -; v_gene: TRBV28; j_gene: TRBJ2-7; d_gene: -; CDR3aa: CATLDSYEQYF; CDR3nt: TGTGCCACCCTCGACAGCTACGAGCAGTACTTC
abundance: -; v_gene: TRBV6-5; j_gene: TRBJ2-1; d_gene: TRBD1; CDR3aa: CATRGTVYNEQFF; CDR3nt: TGTGCCACCAGGGGGACAGTCTACAATGAGCAGTTCTTC
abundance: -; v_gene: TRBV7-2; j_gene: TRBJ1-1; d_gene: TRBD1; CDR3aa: CASSLHRGDTEAFF; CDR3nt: TGTGCCAGCAGCTTACACAGGGGAGACACTGAAGCTTTCTTT
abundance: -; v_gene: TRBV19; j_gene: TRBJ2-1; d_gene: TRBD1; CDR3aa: CASSTVNRDRVRYNEQFF; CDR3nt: TGTGCCAGTAGTACCGTAAACCGGGACAGGGTGAGATACAATGAGCAGTTCTTC
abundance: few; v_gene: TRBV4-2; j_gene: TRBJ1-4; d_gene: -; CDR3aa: CASSRGTATTNEKLFF; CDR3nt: TGTGCCAGCAGCCGGGGGACGGCTACAACTAATGAAAAACTGTTTTTT
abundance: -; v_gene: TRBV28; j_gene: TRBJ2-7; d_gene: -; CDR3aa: CASSSPAGVPTYEQYF; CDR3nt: TGTGCCAGCAGTTCTCCAGCTGGGGTTCCAACCTACGAGCAGTACTTC
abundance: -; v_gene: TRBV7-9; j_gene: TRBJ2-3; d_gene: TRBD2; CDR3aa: CASSPLWREDVDTQYF; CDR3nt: TGTGCCAGCAGTCCCCTCTGGCGGGAGGACGTGGATACGCAGTATTTT
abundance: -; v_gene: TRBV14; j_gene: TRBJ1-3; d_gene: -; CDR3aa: CASSQGHQTFNSGNTIYF; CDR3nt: TGTGCCAGCAGCCAAGGACACCAGACATTCAACTCTGGAAACACCATATATTTT
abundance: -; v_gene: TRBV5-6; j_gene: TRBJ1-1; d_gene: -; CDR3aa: CASSWAGGAEAFF; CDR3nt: TGTGCCAGCAGCTGGGCGGGGGGAGCTGAAGCTTTCTTT
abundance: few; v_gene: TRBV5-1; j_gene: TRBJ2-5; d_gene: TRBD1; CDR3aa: CASSLGTGGETQYF; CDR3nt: TGCGCCAGCAGCTTGGGGACAGGGGGCGAGACCCAGTACTTC
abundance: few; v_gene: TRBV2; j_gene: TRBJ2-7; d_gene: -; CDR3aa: CASSVEGSYEQYF; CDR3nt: TGTGCCAGCAGTGTTGAGGGTTCCTACGAGCAGTACTTC
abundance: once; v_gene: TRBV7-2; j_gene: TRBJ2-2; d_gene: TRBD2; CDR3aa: CASRGTSGISTGELFF; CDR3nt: TGTGCCAGCAGGGGGACTAGCGGGATAAGTACCGGGGAGCTGTTTTTT
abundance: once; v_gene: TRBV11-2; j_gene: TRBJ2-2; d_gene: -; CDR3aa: CASSPLGGQGAGELFF; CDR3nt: TGTGCCAGCAGCCCTCTGGGGGGGCAGGGAGCCGGGGAGCTGTTTTTT
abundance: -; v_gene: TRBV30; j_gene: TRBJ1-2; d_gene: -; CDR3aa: CAGTQGSDGYTF; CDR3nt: TGTGCCGGAACTCAGGGATCGGATGGCTACACCTTC
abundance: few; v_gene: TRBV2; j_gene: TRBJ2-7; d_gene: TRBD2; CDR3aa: CASSEQGLGYEQYF; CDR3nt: TGTGCCAGCAGTGAGCAGGGACTAGGCTACGAGCAGTACTTC
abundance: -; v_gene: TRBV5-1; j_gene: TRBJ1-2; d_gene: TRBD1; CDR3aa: CASSLGDSGRGGYTF; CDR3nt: TGCGCCAGCAGCTTGGGGGACAGCGGGCGAGGCGGCTACACCTTC
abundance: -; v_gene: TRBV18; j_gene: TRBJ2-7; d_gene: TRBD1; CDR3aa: CASSPEQGAYYEQYF; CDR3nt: TGTGCCAGCTCACCAGAGCAGGGGGCTTACTACGAGCAGTACTTC
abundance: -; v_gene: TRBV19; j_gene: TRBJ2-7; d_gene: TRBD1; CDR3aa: CASSMEGTGGTYEQYF; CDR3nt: TGTGCCAGTAGTATGGAAGGGACAGGGGGAACCTACGAGCAGTACTTC
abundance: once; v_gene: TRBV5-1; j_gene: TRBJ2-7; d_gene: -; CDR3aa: CASSHTGPESYEQYF; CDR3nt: TGCGCCAGCAGCCATACGGGACCGGAATCCTACGAGCAGTACTTC
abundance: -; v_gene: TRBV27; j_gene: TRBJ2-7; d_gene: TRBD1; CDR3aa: CASSFGRDRDYEQYF; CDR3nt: TGTGCCAGCAGTTTTGGCCGGGACAGGGACTACGAGCAGTACTTC
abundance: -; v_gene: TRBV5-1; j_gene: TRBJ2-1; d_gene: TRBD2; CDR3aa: CASSSLAGVAGNEQFF; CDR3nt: TGCGCCAGCAGCTCTCTAGCGGGAGTCGCGGGCAATGAGCAGTTCTTC
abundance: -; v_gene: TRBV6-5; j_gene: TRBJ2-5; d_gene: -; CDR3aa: CASRGLATQETQYF; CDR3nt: TGTGCCAGCCGAGGCTTAGCGACTCAAGAGACCCAGTACTTC
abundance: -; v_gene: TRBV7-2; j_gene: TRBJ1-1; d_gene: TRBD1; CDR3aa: CASSYDRGEAFF; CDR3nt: TGTGCCAGCAGCTACGACAGGGGTGAAGCTTTCTTT
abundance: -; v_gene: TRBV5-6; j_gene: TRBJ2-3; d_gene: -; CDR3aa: CASSGEVRGTDTQYF; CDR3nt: TGTGCCAGCAGCGGAGAAGTGCGCGGGACAGATACGCAGTATTTT
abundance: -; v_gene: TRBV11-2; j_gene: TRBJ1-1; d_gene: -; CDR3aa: CASSLERGRTTEAFF; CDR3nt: TGTGCCAGCAGCTTAGAGAGGGGACGGACAACTGAAGCTTTCTTT
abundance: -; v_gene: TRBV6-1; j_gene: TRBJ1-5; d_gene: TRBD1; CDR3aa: CASSFDRGGQPQHF; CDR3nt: TGTGCCAGCAGTTTCGACAGGGGGGGCCAGCCCCAGCATTTT
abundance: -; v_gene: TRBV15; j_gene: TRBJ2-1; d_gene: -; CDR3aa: CATRPGGEWNEQFF; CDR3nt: TGTGCCACGCGGCCCGGAGGGGAGTGGAATGAGCAGTTCTTC
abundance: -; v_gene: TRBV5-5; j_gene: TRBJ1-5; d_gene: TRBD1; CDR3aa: CASSLNPQGINQPQHF; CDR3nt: TGTGCCAGCAGCCTAAACCCACAGGGGATCAATCAGCCCCAGCATTTT
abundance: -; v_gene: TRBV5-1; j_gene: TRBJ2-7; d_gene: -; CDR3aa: CASSLAGVNNEQYF; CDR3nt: TGCGCCAGCAGCTTGGCGGGAGTTAACAACGAGCAGTACTTC
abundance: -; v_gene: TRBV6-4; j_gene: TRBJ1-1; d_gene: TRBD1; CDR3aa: CASSEPVPRDRMNTEAFF; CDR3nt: TGTGCCAGCAGTGAACCGGTCCCGCGGGACAGGATGAACACTGAAGCTTTCTTT
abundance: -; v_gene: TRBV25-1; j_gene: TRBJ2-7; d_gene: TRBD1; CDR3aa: CASRQGYEQYF; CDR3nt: TGTGCCAGTAGACAGGGCTACGAGCAGTACTTC
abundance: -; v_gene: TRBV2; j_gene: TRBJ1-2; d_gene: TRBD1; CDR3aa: CASTPSGQVGYGYTF; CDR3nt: TGTGCCAGCACCCCGTCGGGACAGGTCGGCTATGGCTACACCTTC
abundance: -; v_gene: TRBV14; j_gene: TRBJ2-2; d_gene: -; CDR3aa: CASSQDVGVNTGELFF; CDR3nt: TGTGCCAGCAGCCAAGATGTTGGGGTGAACACCGGGGAGCTGTTTTTT
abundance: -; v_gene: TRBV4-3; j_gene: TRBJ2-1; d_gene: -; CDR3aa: CASSQAGEKGGEFF; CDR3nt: TGCGCCAGCAGCCAAGCGGGGGAAAAAGGAGGGGAGTTCTTC
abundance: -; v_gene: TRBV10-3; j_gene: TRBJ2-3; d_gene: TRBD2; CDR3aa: CAISAASGHSTDTQYF; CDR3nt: TGTGCCATCAGTGCGGCTAGCGGGCATAGCACAGATACGCAGTATTTT
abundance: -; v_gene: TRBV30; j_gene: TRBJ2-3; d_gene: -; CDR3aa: CAWTPLGRSADTQYF; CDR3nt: TGTGCCTGGACTCCCCTAGGGAGGTCGGCCGATACGCAGTATTTT
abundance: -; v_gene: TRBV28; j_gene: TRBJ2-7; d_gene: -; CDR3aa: CASTGTRYEQYF; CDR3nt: TGTGCCAGCACAGGGACCCGCTACGAGCAGTACTTC
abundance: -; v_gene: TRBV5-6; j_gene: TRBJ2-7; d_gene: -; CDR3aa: CASSWRGGEQYF; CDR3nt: TGTGCCAGCAGCTGGAGGGGAGGCGAGCAGTACTTC
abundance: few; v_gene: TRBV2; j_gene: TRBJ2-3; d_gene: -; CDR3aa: CAIPGQYTDTQYF; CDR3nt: TGTGCCATTCCGGGACAATACACAGATACGCAGTATTTT
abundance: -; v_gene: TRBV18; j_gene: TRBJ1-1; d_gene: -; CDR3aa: CASSPQNGYTEAFF; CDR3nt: TGTGCCAGCTCACCACAGAACGGATACACTGAAGCTTTCTTT
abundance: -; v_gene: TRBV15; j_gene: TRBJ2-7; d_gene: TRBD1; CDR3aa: CATSSYRGSSYEQYF; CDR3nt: TGTGCCACCAGCAGCTACAGGGGGAGTTCCTACGAGCAGTACTTC
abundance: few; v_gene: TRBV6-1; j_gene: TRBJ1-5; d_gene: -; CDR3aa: CASSPGGQPQHF; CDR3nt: TGTGCCAGCAGTCCGGGAGGGCAGCCCCAGCATTTT
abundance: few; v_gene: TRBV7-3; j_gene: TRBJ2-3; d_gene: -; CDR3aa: CASSSGASTDTQYF; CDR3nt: TGTGCCAGCAGCTCCGGAGCTAGCACAGATACGCAGTATTTT
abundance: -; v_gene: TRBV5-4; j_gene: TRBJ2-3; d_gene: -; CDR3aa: CASSLDITADTQYF; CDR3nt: TGTGCCAGCAGCTTGGATATTACAGCCGATACGCAGTATTTT
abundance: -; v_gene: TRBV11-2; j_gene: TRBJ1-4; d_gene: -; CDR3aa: CASSRFATNEKLFF; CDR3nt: TGTGCCAGCAGCCGTTTCGCCACTAATGAAAAACTGTTTTTT